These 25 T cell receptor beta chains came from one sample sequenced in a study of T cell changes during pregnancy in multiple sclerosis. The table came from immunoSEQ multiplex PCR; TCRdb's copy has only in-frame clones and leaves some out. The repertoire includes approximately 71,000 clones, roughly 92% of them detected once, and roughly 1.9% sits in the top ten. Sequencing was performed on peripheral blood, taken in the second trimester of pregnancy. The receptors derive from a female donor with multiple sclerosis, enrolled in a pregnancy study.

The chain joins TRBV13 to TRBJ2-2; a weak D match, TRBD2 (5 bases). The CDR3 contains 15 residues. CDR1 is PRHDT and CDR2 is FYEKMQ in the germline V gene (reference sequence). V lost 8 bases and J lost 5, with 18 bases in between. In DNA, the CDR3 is TGTGCCAGCGGTAGGACTCCGGTCCCTACCGGGGAGCTGTTTTTT. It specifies CASGRTPVPTGELFF.

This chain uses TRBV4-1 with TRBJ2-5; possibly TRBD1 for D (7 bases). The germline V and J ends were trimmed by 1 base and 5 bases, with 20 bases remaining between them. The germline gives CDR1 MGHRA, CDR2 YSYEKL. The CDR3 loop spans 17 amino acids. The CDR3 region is CASSQGESGGISETQYF. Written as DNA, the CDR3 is TGCGCCAGCAGCCAAGGGGAGTCAGGGGGGATTTCGGAGACCCAGTACTTC.

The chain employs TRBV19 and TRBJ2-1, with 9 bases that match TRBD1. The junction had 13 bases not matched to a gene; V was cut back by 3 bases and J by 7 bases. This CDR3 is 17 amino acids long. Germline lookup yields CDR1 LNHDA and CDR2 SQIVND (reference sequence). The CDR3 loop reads CASSIGPGTGLGNEQFF. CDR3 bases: TGTGCCAGTAGTATCGGACCCGGGACAGGGTTGGGGAATGAGCAGTTCTTC.

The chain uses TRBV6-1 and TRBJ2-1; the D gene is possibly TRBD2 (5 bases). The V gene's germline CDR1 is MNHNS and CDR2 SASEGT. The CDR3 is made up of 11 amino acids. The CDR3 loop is CAAGTYNEQFF. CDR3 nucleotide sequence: TGTGCGGCCGGGACCTACAATGAGCAGTTCTTC.

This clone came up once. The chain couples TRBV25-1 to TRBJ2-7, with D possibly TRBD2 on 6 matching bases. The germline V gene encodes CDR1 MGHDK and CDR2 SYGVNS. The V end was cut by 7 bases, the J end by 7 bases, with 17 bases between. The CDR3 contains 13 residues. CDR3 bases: TGTGCCAGCATATCGTCTCCTAGCGTGGAGCAGTACTTC. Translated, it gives CASISSPSVEQYF.

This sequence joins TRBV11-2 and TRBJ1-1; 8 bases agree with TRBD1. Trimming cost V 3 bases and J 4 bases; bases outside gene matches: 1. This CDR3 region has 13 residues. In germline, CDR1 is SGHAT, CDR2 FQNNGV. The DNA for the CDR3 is TGTGCCAGCAGCTTGGACAGGGCCACTGAAGCTTTCTTT. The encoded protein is CASSLDRATEAFF.

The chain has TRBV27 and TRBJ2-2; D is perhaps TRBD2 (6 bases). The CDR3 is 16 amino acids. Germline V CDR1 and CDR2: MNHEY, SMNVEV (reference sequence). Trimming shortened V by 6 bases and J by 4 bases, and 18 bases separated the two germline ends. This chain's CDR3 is CASSQMGGLGTGELFF. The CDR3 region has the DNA TGTGCCAGCAGCCAAATGGGGGGTTTGGGCACCGGGGAGCTGTTTTTT.

CDR3 in DNA: TGTGCCTGGAGTGCAATAGCAGGGAACGGCGGCTACACCTTC. Amino acid sequence: CAWSAIAGNGGYTF. V is TRBV30 and J is TRBJ1-2; the D gene is possibly TRBD1 (5 bases). Per germline, CDR1 GTSNPN and CDR2 SVGIG (reference sequence). V was trimmed by 1 base and J by 8 bases, leaving 17 bases between them. The CDR3 has 14 residues. Filled out from reference TRBV30 and TRBJ1-2, the complete variable domain reads SQTIHQWPATLVQPVGSPLSLECTVEGTSNPNLYWYRQAAGRGLQLLFYSVGIGQISSEVPQNLSASRPQDRQFILSSKKLLLSDSGFYLCAWSAIAGNGGYTFGSGTRLTVV.

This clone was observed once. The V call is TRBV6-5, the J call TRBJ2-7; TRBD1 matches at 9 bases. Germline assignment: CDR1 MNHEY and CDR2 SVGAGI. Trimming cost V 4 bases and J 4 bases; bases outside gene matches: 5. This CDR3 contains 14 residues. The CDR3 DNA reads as TGTGCCAGCAGTTTGGTGGGACAGGGATACGAGCAGTACTTC. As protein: CASSLVGQGYEQYF.

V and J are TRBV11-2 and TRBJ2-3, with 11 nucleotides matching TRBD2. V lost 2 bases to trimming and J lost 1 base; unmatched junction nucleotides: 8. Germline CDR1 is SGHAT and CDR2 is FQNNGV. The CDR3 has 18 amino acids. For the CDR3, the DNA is TGTGCCAGCAGCTTATTAGCGGGGGGGGCGGTGGGCACAGATACGCAGTATTTT. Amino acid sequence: CASSLLAGGAVGTDTQYF.

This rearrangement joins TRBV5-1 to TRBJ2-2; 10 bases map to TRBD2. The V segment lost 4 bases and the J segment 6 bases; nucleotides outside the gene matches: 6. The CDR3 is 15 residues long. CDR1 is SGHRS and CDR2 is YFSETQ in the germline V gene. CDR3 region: CASSGLAAFAGELFF. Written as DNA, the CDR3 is TGCGCCAGCAGCGGACTAGCGGCCTTCGCCGGGGAGCTGTTTTTT.

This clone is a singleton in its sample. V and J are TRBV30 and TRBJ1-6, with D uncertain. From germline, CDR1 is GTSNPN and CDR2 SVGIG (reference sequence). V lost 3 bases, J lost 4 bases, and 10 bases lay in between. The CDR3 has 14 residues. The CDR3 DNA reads TGTGCCTGGAGAGATGCGTCGTATAATTCACCCCTCCACTTT. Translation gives CAWRDASYNSPLHF.

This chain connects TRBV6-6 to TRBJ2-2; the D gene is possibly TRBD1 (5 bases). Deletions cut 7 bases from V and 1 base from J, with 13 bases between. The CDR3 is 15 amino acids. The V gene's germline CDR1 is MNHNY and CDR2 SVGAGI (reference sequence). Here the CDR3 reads CASIKGQVNTGELFF. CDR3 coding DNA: TGTGCCAGCATTAAGGGGCAGGTGAACACCGGGGAGCTGTTTTTT.

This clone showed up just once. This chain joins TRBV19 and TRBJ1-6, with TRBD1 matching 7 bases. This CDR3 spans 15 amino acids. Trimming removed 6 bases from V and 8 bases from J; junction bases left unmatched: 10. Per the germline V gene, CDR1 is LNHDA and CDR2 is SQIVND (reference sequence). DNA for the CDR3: TGTGCCAGTAGCGAATCCAGGGGGTGGGATTCACCCCTCCACTTT. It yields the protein CASSESRGWDSPLHF. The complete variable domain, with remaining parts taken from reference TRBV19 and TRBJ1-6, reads DGGITQSPKYLFRKEGQNVTLSCEQNLNHDAMYWYRQDPGQGLRLIYYSQIVNDFQKGDIAEGYSVSREKKESFPLTVTSAQKNPTAFYLCASSESRGWDSPLHFGNGTRLTVT.

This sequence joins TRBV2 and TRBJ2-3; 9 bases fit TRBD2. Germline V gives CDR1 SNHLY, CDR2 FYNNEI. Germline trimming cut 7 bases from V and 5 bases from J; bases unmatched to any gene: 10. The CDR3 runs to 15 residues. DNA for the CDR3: TGTGCCAGCAAATGGCGGGGGGGGCCTGGAGATACGCAGTATTTT. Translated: CASKWRGGPGDTQYF.

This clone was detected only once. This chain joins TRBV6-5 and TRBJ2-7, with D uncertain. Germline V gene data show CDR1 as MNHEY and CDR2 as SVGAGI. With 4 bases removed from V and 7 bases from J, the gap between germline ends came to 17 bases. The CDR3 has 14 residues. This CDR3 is CASSSGRLLREQYF. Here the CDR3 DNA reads TGTGCCAGCAGTTCGGGTCGGCTCCTACGTGAGCAGTACTTC.

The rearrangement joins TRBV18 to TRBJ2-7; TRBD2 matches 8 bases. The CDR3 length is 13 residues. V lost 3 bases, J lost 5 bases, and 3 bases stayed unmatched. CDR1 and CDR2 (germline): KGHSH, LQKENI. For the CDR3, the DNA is TGTGCCAGCTCACCCCCCGGGGGGGACGAGCAGTACTTC. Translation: CASSPPGGDEQYF.

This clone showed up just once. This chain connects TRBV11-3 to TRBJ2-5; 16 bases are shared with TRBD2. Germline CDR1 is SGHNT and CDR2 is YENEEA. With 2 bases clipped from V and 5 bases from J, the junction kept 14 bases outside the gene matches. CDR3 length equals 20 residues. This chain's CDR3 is CASSLTSGLAGGRKRETQYF. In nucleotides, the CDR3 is TGTGCCAGCAGCTTAACCTCGGGACTAGCGGGGGGGCGGAAGCGGGAGACCCAGTACTTC.

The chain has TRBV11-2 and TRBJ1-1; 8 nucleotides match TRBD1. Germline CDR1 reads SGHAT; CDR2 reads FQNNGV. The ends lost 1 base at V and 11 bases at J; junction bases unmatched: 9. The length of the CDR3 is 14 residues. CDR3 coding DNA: TGTGCCAGCAGCTTAGTCCTACAGGGGGGGGCTGCTTTCTTT. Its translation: CASSLVLQGGAAFF.

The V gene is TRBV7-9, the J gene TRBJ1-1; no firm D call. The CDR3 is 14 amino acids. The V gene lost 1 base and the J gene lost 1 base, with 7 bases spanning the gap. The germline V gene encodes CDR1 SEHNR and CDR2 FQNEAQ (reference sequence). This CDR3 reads CASSLGERNTEAFF. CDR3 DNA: TGTGCCAGCAGCTTAGGAGAGAGGAACACTGAAGCTTTCTTT.

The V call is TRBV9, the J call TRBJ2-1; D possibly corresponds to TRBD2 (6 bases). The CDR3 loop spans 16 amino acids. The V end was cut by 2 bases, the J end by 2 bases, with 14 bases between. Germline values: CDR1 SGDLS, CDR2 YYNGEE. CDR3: CASSVDGASAYNEQFF. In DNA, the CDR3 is TGTGCCAGCAGCGTCGATGGGGCTAGCGCCTACAATGAGCAGTTCTTC.

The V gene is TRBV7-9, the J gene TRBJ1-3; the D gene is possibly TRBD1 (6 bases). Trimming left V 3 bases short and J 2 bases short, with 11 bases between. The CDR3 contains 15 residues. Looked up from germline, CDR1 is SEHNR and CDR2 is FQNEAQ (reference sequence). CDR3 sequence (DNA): TGTGCCAGCAGCTTCCCAGGGGCCGCTGGAAACACCATATATTTT. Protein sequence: CASSFPGAAGNTIYF.

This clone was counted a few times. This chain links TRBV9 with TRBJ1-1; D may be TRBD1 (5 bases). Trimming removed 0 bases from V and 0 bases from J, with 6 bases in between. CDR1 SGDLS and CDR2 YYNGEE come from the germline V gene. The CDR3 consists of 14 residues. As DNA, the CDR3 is TGTGCCAGCAGCGTAGGCAGGGTGAACACTGAAGCTTTCTTT. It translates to CASSVGRVNTEAFF. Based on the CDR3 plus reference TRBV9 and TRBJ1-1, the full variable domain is DSGVTQTPKHLITATGQRVTLRCSPRSGDLSVYWYQQSLDQGLQFLIQYYNGEERAKGNILERFSAQQFPDLHSELNLSSLELGDSALYFCASSVGRVNTEAFFGQGTRLTVV.

The DNA for the CDR3 is TGTGCCAGCAGTTACTCGGACAGGGTGGACTACGAGCAGTACTTC. Translating it yields CASSYSDRVDYEQYF. V usage is TRBV6-6 and J usage is TRBJ2-7, with 8 bases that match TRBD1. Germline lookup yields CDR1 MNHNY and CDR2 SVGAGI (reference sequence). V was pared by 0 bases and J by 3 bases, with 4 bases of the junction left unmatched. CDR3 length: 15 residues.

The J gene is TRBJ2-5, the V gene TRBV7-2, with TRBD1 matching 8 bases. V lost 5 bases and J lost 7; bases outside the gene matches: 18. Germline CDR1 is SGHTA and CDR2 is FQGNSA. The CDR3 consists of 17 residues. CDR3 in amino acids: CASSAFRTGPVGGTQYF. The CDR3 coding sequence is TGTGCCAGCAGCGCCTTTCGGACAGGGCCAGTTGGAGGGACCCAGTACTTC. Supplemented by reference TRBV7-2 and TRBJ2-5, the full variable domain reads GAGVSQSPSNKVTEKGKDVELRCDPISGHTALYWYRQSLGQGLEFLIYFQGNSAPDKSGLPSDRFSAERTGGSVSTLTIQRTQQEDSAVYLCASSAFRTGPVGGTQYFGPGTRLLVL.